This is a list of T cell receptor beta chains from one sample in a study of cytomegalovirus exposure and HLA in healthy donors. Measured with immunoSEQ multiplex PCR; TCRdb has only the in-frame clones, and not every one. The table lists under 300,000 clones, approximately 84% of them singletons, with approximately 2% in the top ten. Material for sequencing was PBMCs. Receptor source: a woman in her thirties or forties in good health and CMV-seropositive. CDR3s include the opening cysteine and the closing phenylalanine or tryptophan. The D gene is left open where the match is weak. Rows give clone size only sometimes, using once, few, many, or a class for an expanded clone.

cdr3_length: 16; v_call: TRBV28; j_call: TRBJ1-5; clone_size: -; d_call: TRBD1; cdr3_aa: CASTSRGRGQVQPQHF; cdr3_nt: TGTGCCAGCACCTCCCGCGGCAGGGGGCAAGTTCAGCCCCAGCATTTT
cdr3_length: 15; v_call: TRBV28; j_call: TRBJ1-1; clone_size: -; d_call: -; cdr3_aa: CASSSQGRIYTEAFF; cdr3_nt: TGTGCCAGCAGTTCGCAGGGTAGGATTTACACTGAAGCTTTCTTT
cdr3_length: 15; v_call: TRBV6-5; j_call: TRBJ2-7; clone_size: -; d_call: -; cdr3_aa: CASSPGGVPTYEQYF; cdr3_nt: TGTGCCAGCAGCCCCGGGGGAGTACCGACCTACGAGCAGTACTTC
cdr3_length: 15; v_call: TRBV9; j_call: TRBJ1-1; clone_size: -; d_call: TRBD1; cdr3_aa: CASSPRTGWNTEAFF; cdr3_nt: TGTGCCAGCAGCCCAAGGACAGGGTGGAACACTGAAGCTTTCTTT
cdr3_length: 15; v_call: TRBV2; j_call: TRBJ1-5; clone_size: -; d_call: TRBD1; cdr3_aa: CASSQGAREHQPQHF; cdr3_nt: TGTGCCAGCAGCCAGGGGGCGCGGGAACATCAGCCCCAGCATTTT
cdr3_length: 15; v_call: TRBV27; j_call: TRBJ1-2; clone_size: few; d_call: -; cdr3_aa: CASSSVPAGEGGYTF; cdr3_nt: TGTGCCAGCAGTTCCGTCCCAGCGGGGGAGGGTGGCTACACCTTC
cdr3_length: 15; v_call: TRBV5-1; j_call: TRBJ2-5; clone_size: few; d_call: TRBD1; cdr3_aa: CASSSRQGQGETQYF; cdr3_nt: TGCGCCAGCAGCTCTCGACAGGGGCAGGGAGAGACCCAGTACTTC
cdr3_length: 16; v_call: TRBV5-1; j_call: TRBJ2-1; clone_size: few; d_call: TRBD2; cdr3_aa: CASSFSGQNSYNEQFF; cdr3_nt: TGCGCCAGCAGCTTTAGCGGGCAAAACTCCTACAATGAGCAGTTCTTC
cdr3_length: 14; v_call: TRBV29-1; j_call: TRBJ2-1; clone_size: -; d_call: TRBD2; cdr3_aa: CSVSASGRNNEQFF; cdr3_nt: TGCAGCGTCTCCGCTAGCGGGAGGAACAATGAGCAGTTCTTC
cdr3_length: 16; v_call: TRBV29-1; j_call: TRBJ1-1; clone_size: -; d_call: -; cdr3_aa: CSSSAPLTGSDTEAFF; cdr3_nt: TGCAGCTCCTCGGCTCCCCTCACAGGGTCGGACACTGAAGCTTTCTTT
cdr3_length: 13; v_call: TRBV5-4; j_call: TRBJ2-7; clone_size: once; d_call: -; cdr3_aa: CASSLFEGYEQYF; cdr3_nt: TGTGCCAGCAGCTTGTTTGAGGGCTACGAGCAGTACTTC
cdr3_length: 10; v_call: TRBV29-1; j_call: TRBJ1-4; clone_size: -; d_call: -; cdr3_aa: CSVLYEKLFF; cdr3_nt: TGCAGCGTTCTTTATGAAAAACTGTTTTTT
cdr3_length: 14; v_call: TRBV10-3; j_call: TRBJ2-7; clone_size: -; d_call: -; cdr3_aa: CAISESTVATGQYF; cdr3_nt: TGTGCCATCAGTGAGTCGACGGTGGCTACAGGACAGTACTTC
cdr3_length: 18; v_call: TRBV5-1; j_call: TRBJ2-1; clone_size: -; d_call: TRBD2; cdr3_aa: CASSSVPGLAGAGNEQFF; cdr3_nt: TGCGCCAGCAGCTCCGTCCCGGGACTAGCGGGAGCGGGGAATGAGCAGTTCTTC
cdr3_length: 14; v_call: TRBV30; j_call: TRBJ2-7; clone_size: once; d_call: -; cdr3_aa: CAWSLASSNYEQYF; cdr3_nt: TGTGCCTGGTCACTTGCTAGCTCTAACTACGAGCAGTACTTC
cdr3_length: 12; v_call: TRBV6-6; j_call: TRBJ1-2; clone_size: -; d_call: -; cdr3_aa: CASSYSQDGYTF; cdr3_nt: TGTGCCAGCAGTTACTCACAGGACGGCTACACCTTC
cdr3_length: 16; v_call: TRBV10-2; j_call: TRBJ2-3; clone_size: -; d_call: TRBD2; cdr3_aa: CASSGSSSGSIDTQYF; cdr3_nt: TGCGCCAGCAGTGGGTCTTCTAGCGGGAGTATTGATACGCAGTATTTT
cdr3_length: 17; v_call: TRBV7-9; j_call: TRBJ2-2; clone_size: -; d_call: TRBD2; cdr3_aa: CASSSTGAGGHTGELFF; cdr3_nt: TGTGCCAGCAGCTCGACTGGAGCGGGAGGTCACACCGGGGAGCTGTTTTTT
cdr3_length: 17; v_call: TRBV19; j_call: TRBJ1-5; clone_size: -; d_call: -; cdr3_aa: CASSIRSRQGGTQPQHF; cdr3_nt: TGTGCCAGTAGTATAAGAAGTCGGCAGGGCGGGACTCAGCCCCAGCATTTT
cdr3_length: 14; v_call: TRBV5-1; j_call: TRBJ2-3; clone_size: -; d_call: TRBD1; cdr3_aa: CASSWTGYTDTQYF; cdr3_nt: TGCGCCAGCAGCTGGACAGGGTATACAGATACGCAGTATTTT
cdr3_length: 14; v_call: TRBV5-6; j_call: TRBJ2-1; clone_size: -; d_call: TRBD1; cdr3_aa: CASSLVGQIREQFF; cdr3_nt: TGTGCCAGCAGCTTGGTGGGACAGATTCGAGAGCAGTTCTTC
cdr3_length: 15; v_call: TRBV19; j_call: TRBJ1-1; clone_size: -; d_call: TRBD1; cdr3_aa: CASSPNRQGSTEAFF; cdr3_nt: TGTGCCAGTAGTCCAAACCGACAGGGCTCCACTGAAGCTTTCTTT
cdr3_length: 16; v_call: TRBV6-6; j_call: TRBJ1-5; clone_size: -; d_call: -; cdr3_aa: CASSHSPQISNQPQHF; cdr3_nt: TGTGCCAGCAGTCATTCCCCACAGATTAGCAATCAGCCCCAGCATTTT
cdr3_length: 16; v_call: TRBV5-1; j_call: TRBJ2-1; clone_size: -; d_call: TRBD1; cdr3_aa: CASSLGTGGIYNEQFF; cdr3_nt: TGCGCCAGCAGCTTGGGTACAGGGGGCATCTACAATGAGCAGTTCTTC
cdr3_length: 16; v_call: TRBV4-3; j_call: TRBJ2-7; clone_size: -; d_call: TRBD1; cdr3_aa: CASSQDRGTGGYEQYF; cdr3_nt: TGCGCCAGCAGCCAAGATCGGGGGACAGGGGGCTACGAGCAGTACTTC
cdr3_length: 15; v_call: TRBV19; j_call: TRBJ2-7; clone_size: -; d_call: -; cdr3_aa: CASSVVGGETYEQYF; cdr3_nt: TGTGCCAGTAGTGTTGTAGGGGGTGAGACCTACGAGCAGTACTTC
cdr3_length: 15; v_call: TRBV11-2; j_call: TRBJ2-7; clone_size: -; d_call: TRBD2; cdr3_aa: CASLLRTSGSHEQYF; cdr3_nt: TGTGCCAGCCTTCTACGAACTAGCGGGAGCCACGAGCAGTACTTC
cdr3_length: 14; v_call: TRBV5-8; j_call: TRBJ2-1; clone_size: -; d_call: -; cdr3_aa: CASSLGLVYNEQFF; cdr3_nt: TGTGCCAGCAGCCTGGGACTCGTCTACAATGAGCAGTTCTTC
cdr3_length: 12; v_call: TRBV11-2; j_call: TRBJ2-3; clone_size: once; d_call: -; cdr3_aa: CASSFHTDTQYF; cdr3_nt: TGTGCCAGCAGCTTTCACACAGATACGCAGTATTTT
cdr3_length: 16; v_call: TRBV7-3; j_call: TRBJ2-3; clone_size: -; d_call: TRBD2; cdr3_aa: CASSLTSGIGSDTQYF; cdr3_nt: TGTGCCAGCAGCCTCACTAGCGGGATTGGGTCAGATACGCAGTATTTT
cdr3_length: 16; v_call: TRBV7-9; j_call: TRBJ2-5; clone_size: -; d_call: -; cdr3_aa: CASSSSLEGRGETQYF; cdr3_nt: TGTGCCAGCAGCTCCTCCTTGGAGGGGCGCGGGGAGACCCAGTACTTC
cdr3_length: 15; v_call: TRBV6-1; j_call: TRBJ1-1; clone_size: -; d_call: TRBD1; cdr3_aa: CASKRTGIGHTEAFF; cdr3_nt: TGTGCCAGCAAGCGGACAGGGATAGGGCACACTGAAGCTTTCTTT
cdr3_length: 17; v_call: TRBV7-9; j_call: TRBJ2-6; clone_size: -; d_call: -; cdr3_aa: CASSRADSPSGANVLTF; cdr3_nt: TGTGCCAGCTCCAGGGCCGACTCTCCCTCTGGGGCCAACGTCCTGACTTTC
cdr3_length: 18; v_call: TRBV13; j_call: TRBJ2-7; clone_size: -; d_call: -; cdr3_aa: CASSLEVAEEIEFYEQYF; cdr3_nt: TGTGCCAGCAGCTTAGAAGTAGCGGAGGAGATTGAATTCTACGAGCAGTACTTC
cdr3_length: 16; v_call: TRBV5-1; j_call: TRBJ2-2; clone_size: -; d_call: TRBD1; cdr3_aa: CASSPGQGAGIGELFF; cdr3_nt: TGCGCCAGCAGCCCCGGACAGGGGGCTGGGATCGGGGAGCTGTTTTTT
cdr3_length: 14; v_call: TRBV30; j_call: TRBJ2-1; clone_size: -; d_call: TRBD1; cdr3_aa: CAWNDRGLNNEQFF; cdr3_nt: TGTGCCTGGAACGACAGGGGTTTGAACAATGAGCAGTTCTTC
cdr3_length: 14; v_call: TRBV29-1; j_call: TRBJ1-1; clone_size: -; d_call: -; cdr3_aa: CSVQFLAVNTEAFF; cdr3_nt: TGCAGCGTCCAATTTTTGGCGGTGAACACTGAAGCTTTCTTT
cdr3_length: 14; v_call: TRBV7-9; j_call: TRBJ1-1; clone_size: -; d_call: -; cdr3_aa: CASSLDGMNTEAFF; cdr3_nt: TGTGCCAGCAGCCTAGACGGGATGAACACTGAAGCTTTCTTT
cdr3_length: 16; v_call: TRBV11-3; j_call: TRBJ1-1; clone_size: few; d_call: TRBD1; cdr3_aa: CASSLEGGQGKTEAFF; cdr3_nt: TGTGCCAGCAGCTTAGAAGGTGGACAGGGGAAGACTGAAGCTTTCTTT
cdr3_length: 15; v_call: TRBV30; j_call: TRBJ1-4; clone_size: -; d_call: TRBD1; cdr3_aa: CAWSARTGGREKLFF; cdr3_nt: TGTGCCTGGAGTGCCCGGACAGGGGGAAGAGAAAAACTGTTTTTT
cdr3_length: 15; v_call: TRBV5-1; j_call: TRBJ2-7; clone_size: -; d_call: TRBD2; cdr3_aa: CASSPGGAIAYEQYF; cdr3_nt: TGCGCCAGCAGCCCGGGGGGGGCGATTGCCTACGAGCAGTACTTC
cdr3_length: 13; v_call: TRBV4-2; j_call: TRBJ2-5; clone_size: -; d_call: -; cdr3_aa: CASSPDRQETQYF; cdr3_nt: TGTGCCAGCAGCCCGGACAGACAAGAGACCCAGTACTTC
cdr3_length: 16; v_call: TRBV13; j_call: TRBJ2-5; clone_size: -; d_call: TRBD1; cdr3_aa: CASSSRGRGLGETQYF; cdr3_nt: TGTGCCAGCAGCTCCAGGGGGCGAGGGTTGGGAGAGACCCAGTACTTC
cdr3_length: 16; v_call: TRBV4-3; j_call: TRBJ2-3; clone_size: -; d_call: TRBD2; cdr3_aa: CASSLRLAGSTDTQYF; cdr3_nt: TGCGCCAGCAGCCTTCGACTAGCGGGGAGCACAGATACGCAGTATTTT
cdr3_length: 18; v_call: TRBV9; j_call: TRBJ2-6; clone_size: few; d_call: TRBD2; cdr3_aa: CASSARLAGGSGANVLTF; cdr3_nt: TGTGCCAGCAGCGCCCGACTAGCGGGAGGCTCTGGGGCCAACGTCCTGACTTTC
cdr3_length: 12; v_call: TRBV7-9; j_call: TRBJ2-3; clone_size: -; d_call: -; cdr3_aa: CASSSTSDTQYF; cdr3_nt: TGTGCCAGCAGCTCCACATCAGATACGCAGTATTTT
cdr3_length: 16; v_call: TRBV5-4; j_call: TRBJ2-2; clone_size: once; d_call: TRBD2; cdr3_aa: CASSPTSGRVNGELFF; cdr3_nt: TGTGCCAGCAGCCCTACTAGCGGGAGGGTGAACGGGGAGCTGTTTTTT
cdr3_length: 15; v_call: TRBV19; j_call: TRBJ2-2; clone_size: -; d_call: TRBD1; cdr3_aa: CASSTGTGDTGELFF; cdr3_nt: TGTGCCAGTAGTACCGGGACAGGCGACACCGGGGAGCTGTTTTTT
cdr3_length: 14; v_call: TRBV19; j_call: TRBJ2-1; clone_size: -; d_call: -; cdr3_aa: CASSIGTAANEQFF; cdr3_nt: TGTGCCAGTAGTATAGGGACAGCGGCCAATGAGCAGTTCTTC